Listed below are T cell receptor beta chains from one sample, sequenced in a study of blood T cell repertoires in COVID-19. TCRdb's table, derived via immunoSEQ multiplex PCR, lists solely in-frame clones and lacks some. The data hold fewer than 350,000 clones, with 86% observed a single time. Sequenced sample: peripheral blood. The receptors stem from a woman aged 30 to 39 with COVID-19, enrolled during active disease. CDR3s include the opening cysteine and the closing phenylalanine or tryptophan. Each record gives: V gene, J gene, CDR3 protein.

v_gene: TRBV28; j_gene: TRBJ1-1; CDR3aa: CASSPRLPRWAFF
v_gene: TRBV3-1/TRBV3-2; j_gene: TRBJ1-2; CDR3aa: CASSQGVLIGANYGYTF
v_gene: TRBV19; j_gene: TRBJ2-1; CDR3aa: CASSEAGGMQQFF
v_gene: TRBV19; j_gene: TRBJ1-4; CDR3aa: CASSISGGLNEKLFF
v_gene: TRBV18; j_gene: TRBJ1-1; CDR3aa: CASSPQGARVLTEAFF
v_gene: TRBV15; j_gene: TRBJ2-7; CDR3aa: CATRPGQGPYEQYF
v_gene: TRBV19; j_gene: TRBJ1-5; CDR3aa: CASSIPEYSNQPQHF
v_gene: TRBV11-2; j_gene: TRBJ2-1; CDR3aa: CASSIQPSGGYNEQFF
v_gene: TRBV6-5; j_gene: TRBJ1-2; CDR3aa: CASSYGTATYGYTF
v_gene: TRBV24-1; j_gene: TRBJ2-3; CDR3aa: CATSDNPGAGGADTQYF
v_gene: TRBV23-1; j_gene: TRBJ1-4; CDR3aa: CASSQLDRDREKLFF
v_gene: TRBV10-1; j_gene: TRBJ2-2; CDR3aa: CASARGGSAGELFF
v_gene: TRBV27; j_gene: TRBJ2-7; CDR3aa: CASSLIGGTHEQYF
v_gene: TRBV25-1; j_gene: TRBJ2-3; CDR3aa: CASSETGTDTQYF
v_gene: TRBV4-1; j_gene: TRBJ2-3; CDR3aa: CASSQVGLASADTQYF
v_gene: TRBV24-1; j_gene: TRBJ1-2; CDR3aa: CATSDSGTGNRGYTF
v_gene: TRBV19; j_gene: TRBJ1-4; CDR3aa: CASSTLTGGGEKLFF
v_gene: TRBV28; j_gene: TRBJ1-6; CDR3aa: CASRQGSHNSPLHF
v_gene: TRBV19; j_gene: TRBJ2-1; CDR3aa: CASSIRGGRNEQFF
v_gene: TRBV27; j_gene: TRBJ2-7; CDR3aa: CASSLSARGYEQYF
v_gene: TRBV5-4; j_gene: TRBJ1-5; CDR3aa: CAWGGNQPQHF
v_gene: TRBV5-1; j_gene: TRBJ2-7; CDR3aa: CASNVAGAPSYEQYF
v_gene: TRBV10-3; j_gene: TRBJ1-2; CDR3aa: CAISASGGDYTF
v_gene: TRBV6-5; j_gene: TRBJ2-7; CDR3aa: CASSPLRGAYYEQYF
v_gene: TRBV18; j_gene: TRBJ2-2; CDR3aa: CASSQSSGANTGELFF
v_gene: TRBV9; j_gene: TRBJ1-2; CDR3aa: CASSSSGGTNGYTF
v_gene: TRBV5-1; j_gene: TRBJ2-3; CDR3aa: CASSPRDYRADTQYF
v_gene: TRBV9; j_gene: TRBJ2-2; CDR3aa: CASSIRSGGNTGELFF
v_gene: TRBV5-8; j_gene: TRBJ2-5; CDR3aa: CASSLGTRATQETQYF
v_gene: TRBV5-1; j_gene: TRBJ1-2; CDR3aa: CASSQLGGLYGYTF
v_gene: TRBV7-2; j_gene: TRBJ2-5; CDR3aa: CASSLVTRRQGDGTQYF
v_gene: TRBV6-5; j_gene: TRBJ2-7; CDR3aa: CASTPGGTGGREQYF
v_gene: TRBV18; j_gene: TRBJ1-2; CDR3aa: CASSSGTGGSYGYTF
v_gene: TRBV27; j_gene: TRBJ2-7; CDR3aa: CASSLDGGSYEQYF
v_gene: TRBV25-1; j_gene: TRBJ2-2; CDR3aa: CASGLSGAGPTGELFF
v_gene: TRBV5-5; j_gene: TRBJ1-1; CDR3aa: CASSLVKDTRWNTEAFF
v_gene: TRBV18; j_gene: TRBJ1-2; CDR3aa: CASSLREIGYTF
v_gene: TRBV19; j_gene: TRBJ2-1; CDR3aa: CASSIDPASVWGRNEQFF
v_gene: TRBV14; j_gene: TRBJ2-7; CDR3aa: CASSQESQRKTYEQYF
v_gene: TRBV3-1/TRBV3-2; j_gene: TRBJ1-2; CDR3aa: CASSHAGTKTNYGYTF
v_gene: TRBV27; j_gene: TRBJ1-6; CDR3aa: CASSADRGNSPLHF
v_gene: TRBV6-1; j_gene: TRBJ2-7; CDR3aa: CASSDGDPGQDTYEQYF
v_gene: TRBV2; j_gene: TRBJ1-5; CDR3aa: CASSPGQTSFRNQPQHF
v_gene: TRBV6-2/TRBV6-3; j_gene: TRBJ2-7; CDR3aa: CASSTTGYVYF
v_gene: TRBV19; j_gene: TRBJ1-2; CDR3aa: CASKTSGGGYTF
v_gene: TRBV21-1; j_gene: TRBJ1-2; CDR3aa: CASIDRDREDGYTF
v_gene: TRBV7-2; j_gene: TRBJ2-7; CDR3aa: CASSLAFLAAYEQYF
v_gene: TRBV27; j_gene: TRBJ2-1; CDR3aa: CASRLGTGSYNEQFF
v_gene: TRBV5-1; j_gene: TRBJ1-2; CDR3aa: CASSLGFTAEGYTF
v_gene: TRBV4-1; j_gene: TRBJ2-4; CDR3aa: CASSPGLAGGRILAKNIQYF
v_gene: TRBV19; j_gene: TRBJ2-1; CDR3aa: CAVGGERGGYNEQFF
v_gene: TRBV5-1; j_gene: TRBJ2-5; CDR3aa: CASSLVGTGIETQYF
v_gene: TRBV19; j_gene: TRBJ2-2; CDR3aa: CASTGGPNTGELFF
v_gene: TRBV5-6; j_gene: TRBJ1-5; CDR3aa: CASSLWTVNQPQHF
v_gene: TRBV5-1; j_gene: TRBJ2-7; CDR3aa: CASSEGLAGGPYEQYF
v_gene: TRBV7-8; j_gene: TRBJ2-5; CDR3aa: CASSLAGGETQYF
v_gene: TRBV6-6; j_gene: TRBJ1-2; CDR3aa: CASISGGADYGYTF